This TCR beta chain was identified during a study of Graves' ophthalmopathy and Graves' hyperthyroidism. RNA transcripts were the source from which TCR beta CDR3 regions were amplified. Second-round multiplex PCR came after a first-round RT-PCR that employed HTBI primers. One entry per CDR3 protein, called by TCRdb with MiXCR from the multiplex PCR reads. The data show some 410,000 distinct CDR3 sequences, around 20% seen once. Trimming cost V 6 bases and J 6 bases, with 11 bases left between them. The CDR3 is 13 residues long. The chain links TRBV12-3 or TRBV12-4 to TRBJ2-2, with a weak D call TRBD2 (7 bases). This receptor was obtained from a woman aged 18-29 years with stable Graves' hyperthyroidism. The source material was peripheral blood. For the CDR3, the DNA is TGTGCCAGCAGCAAAGGGGGGGCCGGGGAGCTGTTTTTT. Its protein is CASSKGGAGELFF.